These T cell receptor beta chains were read from a single sample in a study of monozygotic twins with cystic fibrosis. Profiling relied on immunoSEQ multiplex PCR, and the TCRdb table lists in-frame clones only, not all of them. Of some 32,000 clones in the sample, roughly nine tenths were seen once. Sequenced: blood. These receptor sequences come from a girl between 2 and 10 years old with cystic fibrosis. CDR3s include the opening cysteine and the closing phenylalanine or tryptophan. A D gene is named only where the DNA matches it firmly. Clone size is not always given. Where it is, it says once, few, many or a class for expanded clones.

V gene,D gene,clone size,J gene,CDR3 protein,CDR3 DNA
TRBV19,NA,NA,TRBJ1-1,CASSTPGETEAFF,TGTGCCAGTAGTACTCCAGGGGAGACTGAAGCTTTCTTT
TRBV7-3,NA,NA,TRBJ1-3,CASSISGPSSGNTIYF,TGTGCCAGCAGTATATCGGGGCCTAGCTCTGGAAACACCATATATTTT
TRBV30,TRBD2,medium-sized,TRBJ2-5,CAWSGVAGAVGETQYF,TGTGCCTGGAGTGGGGTAGCGGGAGCGGTGGGAGAGACCCAGTACTTC
TRBV15,NA,NA,TRBJ1-5,CATSRGVRGNQPQHF,TGTGCCACCAGCAGAGGAGTCAGGGGTAATCAGCCCCAGCATTTT
TRBV30,NA,NA,TRBJ1-1,CAWSEQGGWTEAFF,TGTGCCTGGAGTGAACAGGGAGGTTGGACTGAAGCTTTCTTT
TRBV9,NA,NA,TRBJ1-1,CASSALKVGSLNTEAFF,TGTGCCAGCAGCGCATTAAAGGTAGGCTCCCTGAACACTGAAGCTTTCTTT
TRBV7-8,NA,NA,TRBJ2-3,CASRHKTGRRSTDTQYF,TGTGCCAGCAGACACAAGACAGGGAGGAGGAGCACAGATACGCAGTATTTT
TRBV19,NA,once,TRBJ1-5,CASSIGGTGGRQPQHF,TGTGCCAGTAGTATAGGCGGGACCGGGGGGCGGCAGCCCCAGCATTTT
TRBV27,NA,NA,TRBJ2-7,CASSSSSGPVEYF,TGTGCCAGCAGTTCCTCGTCCGGCCCGGTGGAGTACTTC
TRBV19,TRBD2,once,TRBJ2-3,CASSLFTPGTGGFTDTQYF,TGTGCCAGTAGTCTCTTTACACCGGGAACGGGAGGTTTCACAGATACGCAGTATTTT
TRBV29-1,NA,NA,TRBJ2-1,CSVDRQGNYNEQFF,TGCAGCGTTGACCGCCAGGGGAACTACAATGAGCAGTTCTTC
TRBV7-6,NA,NA,TRBJ1-3,CASSLARDGSGNTIYF,TGTGCCAGCAGCTTAGCCAGGGACGGCTCTGGAAACACCATATATTTT
TRBV10-2,NA,NA,TRBJ2-7,CASRGLRPEQYF,TGCGCCAGCAGGGGCCTCCGGCCCGAGCAGTACTTC
TRBV27,NA,NA,TRBJ2-3,CAAGRSYTQYF,TGTGCCGCGGGGCGGAGTTATACGCAGTATTTT
TRBV5-4,NA,NA,TRBJ1-1,CASSLGGSKNTEAFF,TGTGCCAGCAGCTTGGGGGGATCCAAGAACACTGAAGCTTTCTTT
TRBV6-5,NA,NA,TRBJ2-1,CASSYSLARLRNEQFF,TGTGCCAGCAGTTATTCACTAGCCAGGTTGAGGAATGAGCAGTTCTTC
TRBV6-1,TRBD2,NA,TRBJ2-7,CASRRAGATYEQYF,TGTGCCAGCAGACGAGCGGGAGCTACGTACGAGCAGTACTTC
TRBV18,TRBD2,once,TRBJ2-7,CASSLRTSGRTYEQYF,TGTGCCAGCTCCCTTAGGACTAGCGGGAGGACCTACGAGCAGTACTTC
TRBV2,TRBD1,NA,TRBJ1-1,CASSRQGARTEAFF,TGTGCCAGCAGTCGACAGGGGGCGAGGACTGAAGCTTTCTTT
TRBV27,TRBD1,NA,TRBJ2-7,CASSSRTGDLEQYF,TGTGCCAGCAGTTCTCGGACAGGGGATCTCGAGCAGTACTTC
TRBV5-4,NA,NA,TRBJ1-1,CASSFHTEAFF,TGTGCCAGCAGCTTCCACACTGAAGCTTTCTTT
TRBV29-1,NA,NA,TRBJ2-1,CSVEAQHNEQFF,TGCAGCGTTGAAGCCCAGCACAATGAGCAGTTCTTC
TRBV5-4,NA,few,TRBJ1-1,CASSLRGTEAFF,TGTGCCAGCAGCTTGAGAGGGACTGAAGCTTTCTTT
TRBV9,NA,NA,TRBJ2-1,CASSFMDGNNEQFF,TGTGCCAGCAGCTTTATGGACGGGAACAATGAGCAGTTCTTC
TRBV28,NA,NA,TRBJ2-2,CASRDVTGELFF,TGTGCCAGCAGGGATGTTACCGGGGAGCTGTTTTTT
TRBV20-1,NA,NA,TRBJ2-1,CSAPLGEPFF,TGCAGTGCTCCCTTAGGAGAGCCATTCTTC
TRBV6-5,TRBD1,NA,TRBJ1-5,CASRRTGELNQPQHF,TGTGCCAGCAGGAGGACAGGGGAACTCAATCAGCCCCAGCATTTT
TRBV7-8,TRBD1,NA,TRBJ1-2,CASSSGTVNYGYTF,TGTGCCAGCAGCTCCGGGACAGTTAACTATGGCTACACCTTC
TRBV28,NA,once,TRBJ1-6,CASNRINSPLHF,TGTGCCAGCAATCGTATCAATTCACCCCTCCACTTT
TRBV5-4,NA,NA,TRBJ1-1,CASSLRQTETEAFF,TGTGCCAGCAGCTTGAGGCAGACCGAAACTGAAGCTTTCTTT
TRBV7-2,TRBD1,once,TRBJ1-6,CASSSTGMNSPLHF,TGTGCCAGCAGCTCGACAGGGATGAATTCACCCCTCCACTTT
TRBV6-5,TRBD1,NA,TRBJ1-5,CASSPQGGYQPQHF,TGTGCCAGCAGTCCCCAGGGGGGTTATCAGCCCCAGCATTTT
TRBV5-1,NA,NA,TRBJ1-4,CASSLERGDEKLFF,TGCGCCAGCAGCTTGGAGAGAGGAGATGAAAAACTGTTTTTT
TRBV9,TRBD1,NA,TRBJ2-2,CASSVGTGGSTGELFF,TGTGCCAGCAGCGTAGGGACAGGGGGCTCGACCGGGGAGCTGTTTTTT
TRBV6-1,NA,NA,TRBJ1-1,CASSESRMRAEAFF,TGTGCCAGCAGTGAGTCCAGGATGAGAGCTGAAGCTTTCTTT
TRBV29-1,NA,NA,TRBJ1-2,CSVLQSDGGYTF,TGCAGCGTTCTGCAGTCGGACGGTGGCTACACCTTC
TRBV21-1,NA,NA,TRBJ2-1,CASSKTEGTVSFF,TGTGCCAGCAGCAAGACTGAGGGGACAGTATCGTTCTTC
TRBV7-8,TRBD1,NA,TRBJ1-2,CASSQDRDNYGYTF,TGTGCCAGCAGCCAGGACAGGGATAACTATGGCTACACCTTC
TRBV25-1,NA,few,TRBJ2-4,CASSEWDVAKNIQYF,TGTGCCAGCAGTGAATGGGACGTAGCCAAAAACATTCAGTACTTC
TRBV7-9,NA,NA,TRBJ1-4,CASSFGTQDNVGEKLFF,TGTGCCAGCAGCTTCGGGACGCAAGACAACGTGGGAGAAAAACTGTTTTTT
TRBV5-1,NA,NA,TRBJ2-7,CASSFALGIYEQYF,TGCGCCAGCAGCTTTGCCCTCGGGATCTACGAGCAGTACTTC
TRBV19,TRBD1,NA,TRBJ1-5,CASTARQGHQPQHF,TGTGCCAGTACCGCCCGACAGGGGCATCAGCCCCAGCATTTT
TRBV6-4,NA,NA,TRBJ2-1,CASSDMDSNEQFF,TGTGCCAGCAGTGACATGGACAGCAATGAGCAGTTCTTC
TRBV5-1,NA,NA,TRBJ2-1,CASSLGTSDYNEQFF,TGCGCCAGCAGCTTGGGGACTTCGGACTACAATGAGCAGTTCTTC
TRBV4-3,NA,NA,TRBJ1-5,CASSQDWVKDQPQHF,TGCGCCAGCAGCCAAGATTGGGTTAAAGATCAGCCCCAGCATTTT
TRBV15,NA,NA,TRBJ2-2,CATSRDNLRTGELFF,TGTGCCACCAGCAGAGATAATCTGCGAACCGGGGAGCTGTTTTTT
TRBV7-2,TRBD1,once,TRBJ1-5,CASSLGQGVGNQPQHF,TGTGCCAGCAGCTTAGGACAGGGAGTGGGCAATCAGCCCCAGCATTTT
TRBV19,TRBD2,NA,TRBJ2-5,CASSVGRTSWVRMETQYF,TGTGCCAGTAGTGTGGGGAGGACTAGCTGGGTGCGGATGGAGACCCAGTACTTC
TRBV15,TRBD2,NA,TRBJ2-7,CATRLAGGYEQYF,TGTGCCACCAGGTTGGCGGGGGGCTACGAGCAGTACTTC
TRBV5-6,NA,NA,TRBJ1-2,CASSQRQLYSYGYTF,TGTGCCAGCAGCCAAAGACAGCTCTATTCCTATGGCTACACCTTC
TRBV6-5,NA,NA,TRBJ1-1,CASIKQGFTEAFF,TGTGCCAGCATAAAACAGGGATTCACTGAAGCTTTCTTT
TRBV5-4,NA,NA,TRBJ1-4,CASSASWGGTTNEKLFF,TGTGCCAGCAGCGCCTCCTGGGGGGGGACAACTAATGAAAAACTGTTTTTT
TRBV7-2,TRBD1,NA,TRBJ2-7,CASSLGLGQVSSYEQYF,TGTGCCAGCAGCTTAGGCCTTGGACAGGTGAGCTCCTACGAGCAGTACTTC
TRBV4-2,TRBD1,once,TRBJ1-3,CASSQGTGPGGNTIYF,TGTGCCAGCAGCCAAGGGACAGGTCCTGGGGGAAACACCATATATTTT
TRBV4-1,NA,NA,TRBJ1-4,CASWPNPATNEKLFF,TGCGCCAGCTGGCCCAACCCGGCAACTAATGAAAAACTGTTTTTT
TRBV15,TRBD1,few,TRBJ2-7,CATSRDRASYEQYF,TGTGCCACCAGTAGGGACAGGGCCTCCTACGAGCAGTACTTC
TRBV7-9,TRBD2,NA,TRBJ2-1,CASSSTWTSDYNEQFF,TGTGCCAGCAGCTCGACCTGGACTAGCGACTACAATGAGCAGTTCTTC
TRBV5-6,NA,NA,TRBJ2-5,CASSRVAAVLRETQYF,TGTGCCAGCAGCCGGGTTGCGGCTGTCCTTCGGGAGACCCAGTACTTC
TRBV7-9,NA,NA,TRBJ1-4,CASSSAPVPTNEKLFF,TGTGCCAGCAGCTCCGCCCCGGTACCAACTAATGAAAAACTGTTTTTT